This T cell receptor (beta chain) was profiled in a study of T cell responses to AZD1222 COVID-19 vaccine (dated by TCRdb to 2020 to 2023). Study-wide context: AZD1222 recipients with second doses at about 4 weeks or about 12 weeks were pooled, because spike-specific TCR depth and breadth did not differ between schedules. Trial participants were enrolled by age into 18-55, 56-69 and 70-plus year subgroups, with roughly 160, 29 and 62 TCR-sequenced participants respectively. A total of around 240 trial participants underwent TCR sequencing, of whom 207 had received two doses of AZD1222 and roughly 26 had received two doses of the MenACWY control vaccine.

Study-level results and caveats: The whole spike protein was spanned by vaccine-associated CD4 TCRs, and dominant responses were seen in regions 160-218 and 743-854. Only a handful of AZD1222 recipients were SARS-CoV-2 seropositive at baseline, limiting conclusions about previously exposed vaccinees. Reportedly, almost half of the unique spike-specific TCRs recognized epitopes lying outside the regions that are mutated in the B.1.351 and B.1.1.7 variants. Participants were mostly white British, with more females than males. The authors suggested clonal diversity may have been underestimated. Because no samples from the day 14 peak response were available, repertoires could be characterized only after the peak T cell response. A significant rise in spike-specific TCR breadth and depth was observed after two AZD1222 doses relative to day 0 and relative to MenACWY recipients. The 56-69-year group was small, and its depth increase did not reach significance, likely because of low power.

Per the publication, the time point label means: baseline before first vaccination. The vaccinee samples were drawn from two UK trials, COV001 and COV002, one of which was a single-blind randomized controlled phase 2/3 trial testing AZD1222 (ChAdOx1 nCoV-19) in healthy adults. Trial participant PBMC samples were collected at day 0 and day 28 after the second dose for TCRbeta chain sequencing. The CDR3 regions of human TCRbeta chains were analyzed by immunosequencing. In the original analysis: Repertoire TCRs were matched against a reference library of SARS-CoV-2-specific TCRs generated with the MIRA antigen-specificity platform. Breadth was defined as the fraction of unique TCRs that were SARS-CoV-2-associated. Depth was defined as the fraction of total T cells that were SARS-CoV-2-associated. Using the MIRA data, each spike-specific TCR was assigned both to the spike region to which the TCR was reactive and to a CD4 or CD8 class. Log10-transformed breadth and depth values were compared by one-way ANOVA with Sidak's multiple comparisons tests. TCRdb took this table from immuneACCESS and kept in-frame rearrangements with V and J called. Such tables lack part of the clones; where checked against another copy, unresolved V genes explain under half of the gap, and the rest is unexplained. D and trimming come from the DNA, and the V and J calls and clone size come from that table. This sample comprises 120,000 to 150,000 clones, around 92% of them detected only once. The ten largest account for about 3% of the sample.

V and J are truncated by 2 bases and 6 bases respectively, leaving an intervening sequence of 19 bases. From a lookup of the germline V gene, CDR1 and CDR2 are SGHTA and FQGNSA. Including the terminal cysteine and phenylalanine, the CDR3 comprises 16 residues. Just the 48-base CDR3 DNA is kept, in frame starting at base 1. This clone was recorded once. Its antigen target is currently unknown. Base qualities are missing; no much larger clone stands one base away. The clonotype comes from an adult in good health. Recombination joined TRBV7-2 with TRBJ1-2, and perhaps TRBD1 as D gene, on 6 matching bases. This specimen consisted of peripheral blood, obtained on day 0 of AZD1222 vaccination. The sequenced DNA is TGTGCCAGCAGCTTAAGTCAGGGGATAAGGAAGGATGGCTACACCTTC. This encodes CASSLSQGIRKDGYTF.